These 29 T cell receptor beta chains share one sample of origin, sequenced in a study of T cell responses to AZD1222 COVID-19 vaccine. Clones were read by immunoSEQ multiplex PCR, and TCRdb kept only the in-frame ones, dropping some. The profile shows 60,000 to 85,000 clones, around 86% of them singletons. The starting material was peripheral blood, obtained 28 days after the second AZD1222 dose. These receptor sequences come from an adult who received the AZD1222 COVID-19 vaccine.

V is TRBV5-5 and J is TRBJ1-5; D is ambiguous. Germline assignment: CDR1 SGHKS and CDR2 YYEKEE (reference sequence). This CDR3 has 15 amino acids. Trimming removed 4 bases at V and 1 base at J, with 12 bases between. The CDR3 DNA follows: TGTGCCAGCAGCAAGACTGATCTCAGCAATCAGCCCCAGCATTTT. Translated: CASSKTDLSNQPQHF.

Remarks on this clone: Mismatch with germline at one junction end may stem from a read error. The chain combines TRBV27 with TRBJ2-5; D perhaps matches TRBD1 (6 bases). The CDR3 is made up of 15 amino acids. Germline V gene sequence: CDR1 MNHEY, CDR2 SMNVEV (reference sequence). The CDR3 coding sequence is TGTGCCAGCAGTTTGACAGGACTCCTCCAAGAGACCCGGTACTTC. Protein: CASSLTGLLQETRYF.

This clone has just a few counts. The J gene is TRBJ1-1, the V gene TRBV16; D perhaps matches TRBD1 (5 bases). There are 15 residues in the CDR3. The germline V gene has CDR1 KGHSY and CDR2 FQNENV. Trimming left V 0 bases short and J 12 bases short, with 20 bases between. The CDR3 sequence is CASSQSPSGTATTFF. The DNA of the CDR3 is TGTGCCAGCAGCCAATCCCCTTCGGGGACCGCGACGACTTTCTTT. Based on the CDR3 plus reference TRBV16 and TRBJ1-1, the full variable domain is GEEVAQTPKHLVRGEGQKAKLYCAPIKGHSYVFWYQQVLKNEFKFLISFQNENVFDETGMPKERFSAKCLPNSPCSLEIQATKLEDSAVYFCASSQSPSGTATTFFGQGTRLTVV.

The rearrangement uses TRBV27 and TRBJ1-2, with D possibly matching TRBD1 (5 bases). The germline gives CDR1 MNHEY, CDR2 SMNVEV (reference sequence). V lost 6 bases, J lost 8 bases, and 19 bases lay in between. This CDR3 is built from 14 residues. CDR3 in amino acids: CASSPGTGTSGYTF. CDR3 bases: TGTGCCAGCAGCCCCGGGACGGGGACTTCGGGCTACACCTTC.

This rearrangement joins TRBV19 to TRBJ1-1; D is uncertain. Per the germline V gene, CDR1 is LNHDA and CDR2 is SQIVND (reference sequence). The CDR3 totals 14 residues. The germline V and J ends were trimmed by 3 bases and 2 bases, with 10 bases remaining between them. CDR3 sequence (DNA): TGTGCCAGTAGTATCTCCGGGCCCAACACTGAAGCTTTCTTT. This sequence encodes CASSISGPNTEAFF.

A remark on this clone: The junction departs from germline at one end; a sequencing error may be responsible. The gene calls are TRBV12-3 or TRBV12-4 and TRBJ1-2, with 7 bases that match TRBD1. CDR3 size: 11 residues. The CDR3 reads CASSSPTGTLF. In DNA, the CDR3 is TGTGCCAGCAGTTCCCCGACAGGGACACTCTTC.

V is TRBV4-1 and J is TRBJ1-2, with no clear D. The germline V gene has CDR1 MGHRA and CDR2 YSYEKL. Trimming took 4 bases from V and 2 from J, leaving 14 bases between them. This CDR3 region has 15 residues. CDR3 sequence reads: CASSPAYLGNYGYTF. CDR3 in DNA: TGCGCCAGCAGCCCCGCTTATCTGGGAAACTATGGCTACACCTTC.

V usage is TRBV5-1 and J usage is TRBJ2-6; 7 bases are shared with TRBD2. The germline V gene encodes CDR1 SGHRS and CDR2 YFSETQ. Trimming at V came to 4 bases and at J to 4 bases, leaving 5 bases not matched to a gene. This CDR3 spans 15 amino acids. The CDR3 bases are TGCGCCAGCAGCGGCGGGGGTTCCGGGGCCAACGTCCTGACTTTC. It encodes CASSGGGSGANVLTF.

The rearrangement links TRBV9 to TRBJ1-6; 8 bases match TRBD1. This CDR3 region has 15 residues. Trimming at V came to 3 bases and at J to 7 bases, leaving 6 bases not matched to a gene. CDR1 is SGDLS and CDR2 is YYNGEE in the germline V gene. This chain's CDR3 is CASSDGQGPNSPLHF. The CDR3 nucleotides are TGTGCCAGCAGCGATGGACAGGGACCCAATTCACCCCTCCACTTT.

This clone was found once. This rearrangement joins TRBV27 to TRBJ1-6, with 9 bases aligning to TRBD1. Germline loops: CDR1 MNHEY, CDR2 SMNVEV (reference sequence). With V trimmed by 5 bases and J by 8 bases, 7 bases remained unmatched. This CDR3 comprises 15 residues. The CDR3 coding sequence is TGTGCCAGCAGTCACCGGGACAGGGTTGATTCACCCCTCCACTTT. Amino acid sequence: CASSHRDRVDSPLHF.

Only a few counts were recorded for this clone. This chain connects TRBV7-8 to TRBJ2-2; TRBD1 matches 8 bases. The J segment lost 4 bases and the V segment lost 5 bases, leaving 9 bases of the junction unmatched. Germline V lookup: CDR1 SGHVS, CDR2 FQNEAQ. The CDR3 contains 16 residues. Written as DNA, the CDR3 is TGTGCCAGCAGCCGGTCAGGGGGCGGTAGCACCGGGGAGCTGTTTTTT. Translation: CASSRSGGGSTGELFF. The full variable domain, with the rest looked up from reference TRBV7-8 and TRBJ2-2, is GAGVSQSPRYKVAKRGQDVALRCDPISGHVSLFWYQQALGQGPEFLTYFQNEAQLDKSGLPSDRFFAERPEGSVSTLKIQRTQQEDSAVYLCASSRSGGGSTGELFFGEGSRLTVL.

V usage is TRBV11-3 and J usage is TRBJ2-1, with TRBD2 as a possible D gene (6 bases). This CDR3 is 15 amino acids long. Between the trimmed V and J ends, which lost 2 bases and 3 bases, there was a span of 11 bases. CDR1 is SGHNT, CDR2 YENEEA, per germline. Written as DNA, the CDR3 is TGTGCCAGCAGCTTAAGGGCGGGGAGCTACAATGAGCAGTTCTTC. Translating it yields CASSLRAGSYNEQFF.

A single count supports this clone. The chain joins TRBV2 to TRBJ2-1; 8 bases are a match to TRBD2. This CDR3 has 15 amino acids. Germline CDR1 and CDR2: SNHLY and FYNNEI. The ends lost 8 bases at V and 5 bases at J; junction bases unmatched: 11. CDR3: CASEGPGGPNNEQFF. DNA for the CDR3: TGTGCCAGCGAAGGCCCGGGGGGGCCCAACAATGAGCAGTTCTTC.

The J gene is TRBJ2-7, the V gene TRBV29-1, with TRBD2 identical over 13 bases. CDR3 length: 17 amino acids. Germline lookup yields CDR1 SQVTM and CDR2 ANQGSEA. V shed 5 bases and J 2 bases; nucleotides not matched to a gene: 12. The CDR3 region is CSVPGPSTSGGTYEQYF. The CDR3 DNA follows: TGCAGCGTTCCGGGACCATCGACTAGCGGGGGGACCTACGAGCAGTACTTC.

This chain uses TRBV20-1 with TRBJ1-4; TRBD1 is a possible D gene (5 bases). The germline gives CDR1 DFQATT, CDR2 SNEGSKA (reference sequence). Trimming shortened V by 3 bases and J by 11 bases, and 10 bases separated the two germline ends. This CDR3 is built from 11 residues. In DNA form, the CDR3 reads TGCAGTGCTAGCCGGAAGGGGAAACTGTTTTTT. This sequence encodes CSASRKGKLFF.

This clone was counted once. This chain connects TRBV19 to TRBJ1-4; no firm D call. CDR1 and CDR2 from the germline V gene are LNHDA and SQIVND (reference sequence). The CDR3 runs 14 residues. This CDR3 reads CAVTTTALNEKLFF. The CDR3 DNA follows: TGTGCTGTCACTACGACTGCCCTTAATGAAAAACTGTTTTTT.

The chain carries TRBV3-1 (or the pseudogene TRBV3-2) and TRBJ1-1; 7 bases fit TRBD1. This CDR3 comprises 13 residues. Looked up from germline, CDR1 is LGHDT and CDR2 is YNNKEL (reference sequence). V shed 4 bases and J 5 bases; nucleotides not matched to a gene: 4. The CDR3 DNA sequence: TGTGCCAGCAGCCGAACCAGGGGGACTGAAGCTTTCTTT. Amino acid sequence: CASSRTRGTEAFF.

The chain combines TRBV28 with TRBJ1-2; 8 bases agree with TRBD1. The germline CDR1 and CDR2 sequences are MDHEN and SYDVKM. The V gene end was trimmed by 5 bases and the J gene end by 2 bases; junction bases not matched to a gene: 10. CDR3 length: 16 amino acids. DNA of the CDR3: TGTGCCAGCAGTCCGACTATGGACAGGGAAAACTATGGCTACACCTTC. This translates into CASSPTMDRENYGYTF.

This clone occurred once. The chain links TRBV5-1 to TRBJ2-2, with D possibly being TRBD1 or TRBD2 (5 bases each). Deletions cut 3 bases from V and 4 bases from J, with 16 bases between. Germline values: CDR1 SGHRS, CDR2 YFSETQ. CDR3 size: 16 residues. For the CDR3, the DNA is TGCGCCAGCAGCTCAATGGGGGTTCCGAGCACCGGGGAGCTGTTTTTT. This translates into CASSSMGVPSTGELFF.

The V call is TRBV5-1, the J call TRBJ2-7, with D hard to call. The V and J ends lost 4 bases and 0 bases respectively, with 2 bases between them. The CDR3 is made up of 11 amino acids. The germline V gene has CDR1 SGHRS and CDR2 YFSETQ. The DNA of the CDR3 is TGCGCCAGCAGCGGCTCCTACGAGCAGTACTTC. Its protein is CASSGSYEQYF.

This chain connects TRBV28 to TRBJ1-2; the D gene is possibly TRBD1 (6 bases). The V and J ends lost 5 bases and 6 bases respectively, with 16 bases between them. Germline V gene lookup returns CDR1 MDHEN and CDR2 SYDVKM. This CDR3 comprises 14 residues. In DNA, the CDR3 is TGTGCCAGCAGTACACCGGGACAAGGGGATGGCTACACCTTC. Protein sequence: CASSTPGQGDGYTF.

The chain carries TRBV19 and TRBJ1-3, with 7 positions matching TRBD1. Germline trimming cut 1 base from V and 2 bases from J; bases unmatched to any gene: 11. Per the germline V gene, CDR1 is LNHDA and CDR2 is SQIVND (reference sequence). The CDR3 spans 18 residues. The CDR3 DNA reads as TGTGCCAGTAGTATAGTGGCGACAGGGCAGTCAGCTGGAAACACCATATATTTT. Protein: CASSIVATGQSAGNTIYF.

The chain links TRBV29-1 to TRBJ2-3; D unclear. Between the trimmed V and J ends, which lost 4 bases and 2 bases, there was a span of 10 bases. Germline-derived CDR1 and CDR2 are SQVTM and ANQGSEA. The CDR3 length is 13 residues. CDR3 nucleotide sequence: TGCAGCGTTGGGGTAGGACCCACAGATACGCAGTATTTT. Protein product: CSVGVGPTDTQYF.

V gene TRBV4-1 combines with J gene TRBJ2-7; TRBD1 aligns across 8 bases. V lost 2 bases, J lost 2 bases, and 8 bases stayed unmatched. The CDR3 sequence is 16 residues long. Germline CDR1 and CDR2: MGHRA and YSYEKL. CDR3 sequence (DNA): TGCGCCAGCAGCCAACTCGCCGGGACAGGTACCTACGAGCAGTACTTC. The encoded protein is CASSQLAGTGTYEQYF.

The chain has TRBV5-1 and TRBJ2-5; 7 bases are shared with TRBD2. In germline, CDR1 is SGHRS, CDR2 YFSETQ. J gave up 0 bases and V 2 bases, and 7 bases lay outside the gene matches. The CDR3 has 16 residues. CDR3 loop: CASSFFPAGYQETQYF. DNA for the CDR3: TGCGCCAGCAGCTTTTTTCCAGCGGGGTACCAAGAGACCCAGTACTTC.

This clone has just a few counts. The rearrangement links TRBV6-2 or TRBV6-3 to TRBJ2-1; 7 bases line up with TRBD2. This CDR3 is 15 amino acids long. After removal of 2 bases from V and 10 bases from J, the junction contained 11 bases not matched to a gene. CDR1 is MNHEY, CDR2 SVGEGT, per germline. As DNA, the CDR3 is TGTGCCAGCAGTTACCCCCGGGACTACCAAAGGGAGCAGTTCTTC. This encodes CASSYPRDYQREQFF.

This clone was counted once. The chain joins TRBV11-2 to TRBJ1-2; no firm D call. The CDR3 is made up of 19 amino acids. Trimming took 2 bases from V and 0 from J, leaving 22 bases between them. Germline V gene lookup returns CDR1 SGHAT and CDR2 FQNNGV. CDR3 sequence reads: CASSLLPKGPPKTNYGYTF. The CDR3 DNA follows: TGTGCCAGCAGCTTATTGCCGAAGGGTCCCCCGAAGACTAACTATGGCTACACCTTC.

The rearrangement uses TRBV6-9 and TRBJ2-2, with 13 bases matching TRBD2. Losses at the gene ends were 7 bases for V and 4 bases for J; bases not matched to a gene: 6. This CDR3 is built from 16 residues. Germline V gene sequence: CDR1 MNHGY, CDR2 SVAAGI. This CDR3 reads CASTTSGGTSTGELFF. CDR3 coding DNA: TGTGCCAGCACGACTAGCGGGGGGACCAGCACCGGGGAGCTGTTTTTT.

This clone was observed a single time. V is TRBV7-8 and J is TRBJ2-7, with a tentative D call TRBD2 (5 bases). Trimming cost V 2 bases and J 6 bases, with 20 bases left between them. Germline CDR1 is SGHVS and CDR2 is FQNEAQ. CDR3 length: 16 amino acids. Written as DNA, the CDR3 is TGTGCCAGCAGCTTAACCAGCGGAACCCTCTTGTCCGAGCAGTACTTC. Protein: CASSLTSGTLLSEQYF.